What follows describes a single T cell receptor beta chain. The specificity of this receptor is unknown. The input lacks base qualities; no much larger clone sits a single base away. Libraries were built with the immunoSEQ multiplex PCR assay. For the multiplex PCR, a mixture combining 60 forward primers for TCR Vbeta segments and 13 reverse primers for TCR Jbeta segments was used. The CDR3 region of rearranged TCR beta genes was amplified from genomic DNA by a multiplex PCR assay. The amplified TCR beta libraries were sequenced on the Illumina HiSeq System as 87-base-pair reads. In the source study's methods: A later analysis counted approximately 84 million unique TCR beta chains across the roughly 700 repertoires, and about 10 million of these chains were shared by at least two donors. Raw reads were error-corrected and collapsed into unique sequences by a nearest-neighbor algorithm in which closely related sequences were merged to remove PCR and sequencing errors. CDR3 sequences were aligned to IMGT reference sequences to assign V, D and J gene segments. Each retained sequence needed at least a six-nucleotide match to both a V gene segment and a J gene segment. A rearrangement counted as productive if the CDR3 had no stop codons and remained in frame with V and J, and every other rearrangement counted as non-productive. Following IMGT convention, CDR3 was defined as the stretch from the second conserved V-encoded cysteine up to the conserved J-encoded phenylalanine. Sequences without an unambiguous match to a single V gene segment were excluded from the earlier analysis of about 640 of the donors. An earlier analysis of under 750 of the donors called V segments functional above 56.7% productive rearrangements and segregating when the between-donor standard deviation exceeded 5%. To diagnose cytomegalovirus status from the catalog of TCR beta chain sequences, a statistical classification framework was built. V and J gene assignment, in a later analysis, came from comparing TCR nucleotide sequences with IMGT/GENE-DB human TR gene sequences. In a later analysis, CDR3 sequences and most-parsimonious VDJ recombination scenarios were assigned using the TCRdist pipeline. In a later analysis, every TCR beta chain was defined by the combination of its CDR3 amino acid sequence and its V-gene family, and reads without a unique V-gene family were dropped. A later analysis removed 500 to 600 highly shared, low-generation-probability nucleotide sequences to deal with suspected cross-contamination and a sequencing artifact. A later analysis calculated a clonal expansion index for each public chain from normalized within-repertoire ranks of inferred template counts. In a later analysis, generation probabilities were computed using a VDJ recombination model fitted to out-of-frame rearrangements, and the results were checked against IGoR. Hypergeometric tests were used in a later analysis to score TCR-TCR, TCR-HLA and TCR-CMV co-occurrence, with a repertoire-size bias correction applied to the TCR pairs. False discovery rates were estimated in a later analysis by permuting HLA or CMV assignments 20 times. In a later analysis, co-occurring TCRs were grouped with DBSCAN, and TCRdist sequence similarity was added when clustering was performed within HLA-allele-positive subsets. Repertoires with fewer than 30,000 or more than 120,000 public chains, plus five repertoires with anomalous nucleotide sharing, were excluded from co-occurrence clustering. Entries here come from immuneACCESS through TCRdb and include only in-frame sequences with V and J called. Some clones fail to appear in such tables; in the studies checked, an unresolved V gene covers under half of the shortfall, and the cause of the remainder is unknown. That table supplies the V and J calls and clone size; D and trimming were determined from the DNA. The sample data list roughly 250,000 clones, and about 80% of these were observed just once. About 0.3% of the sample is held by the ten biggest clonotypes.

The sample comes from a study of cytomegalovirus exposure and HLA in healthy donors (TCRdb year 2017). Background on the whole study: According to an earlier analysis of a few hundred of the donors, some 170 million T cells yielded 90 million to 130 million unique TCR beta sequences and about 280 Gb of sequence data. Roughly 300 gigabases of sequencing data and some 85 million unique TCR sequences were included in an early release covering 550 to 650 HLA-typed donors. The number of typed donors differed by locus: 629-630 for A, B, C, DRB1 and DQB1; 500 to 550 for DQA1; 600 to 610 for DPA1; and around 450 for DPB1. A separate validation cohort of 100 to 150 different subjects was used in addition to the roughly 670-subject first cohort. A few DR-DQ haplotypes were handled as single units for association and clustering because linkage in the cohort was strong. The T cell repertoires of under 700 subjects were profiled by immunosequencing and related to cytomegalovirus serostatus. Class I and class II HLA loci were covered by the typing at four-digit resolution. Every discovery cohort repertoire had been produced on one sequencing platform. The aim of the study was to test whether cataloging public T cell receptors could identify signatures of past pathogen exposure. To decide whether each TCR beta V gene segment behaved as functional or pseudogenic, an earlier analysis of nearly 600 of the donors relied on high-throughput TCR beta sequencing. The study combined high-throughput TCR immunosequencing, statistical association of individual TCRs with disease status, and machine learning to predict cytomegalovirus infection status. Rather than using new phenotypic data, the later analysis identified candidate immune exposures from TCR beta sequences and from how often those sequences occurred across donors. In a later analysis, previously published TCR beta repertoires from about 640 donors were re-analyzed and high-resolution HLA genotyping was added so that TCR occurrence patterns could be studied. The genetic ancestry cluster associated with self-reported Caucasian donors included about 84% of the roughly 360 genotyped donors. A later genetic analysis took genome-wide SNP genotypes for about 55% of the roughly 670 donors and used that subset as a discovery cohort. On average, over 200,000 unique TCR beta nucleotide sequences were sequenced per donor among some 420 genotyped donors of the cohort, with about 19% of those sequences being non-productive. Donor age, sex, ethnicity and CMV serostatus were collected together with the repertoire data. Results and caveats for the whole study, not just this receptor: A cluster of highly shared sequence variants was judged likely to represent a technical artifact of the sequencing pipeline. Correlated functional status among segregating V segments might be attributable to linkage disequilibrium, but an unknown experimental factor could not be ruled out. Roughly uniform sequencing depth across donors was assumed in presence/absence analyses, although this assumption may not hold. Because counts were too low, seventeen rarely observed V segments, including chromosome 9 orphons, were left out of the earlier analysis of about 620 of the donors. Most CMV-associated TCR beta chains appeared to be HLA-restricted in a later analysis, and the HLA associations seemed to be driven largely by CMV exposure. Cytomegalovirus status was reported to be diagnosed by the classifier with high specificity and sensitivity in both the original and validation cohorts. A further reported finding was that TCR beta sequences accurately predicted the HLA-A and HLA-B alleles for most subjects in the first cohort. According to a later analysis, TCR association rates differed among HLA loci, with DRB1 alleles showing the most associated TCRs and HLA-C alleles showing the fewest. In an earlier analysis of approximately 590 of the donors, most TCR beta V segments appeared in productive rearrangements about 87% or about 30% of the time, broadly matching IMGT annotations. CMV serostatus was the only immune exposure information available for the cohort. Most TCR sequences were observed very rarely across donors, whereas some public TCRs were present in many individuals. A later genetic analysis reported fewer N-insertions in productive TCRs among donors in an Asian-associated ancestry cluster than the roughly 700-donor mean. In the study, some 160 TCR beta chains were listed as associated with cytomegalovirus. Because HLA typing was missing for some donors at each locus, association tests included only the typed subset. According to a later analysis, parvovirus B19, influenza, CMV and Epstein-Barr virus appeared linked to several top co-occurrence clusters. Some IMGT-functional V segments, including TRBV6-2 and TRBV6-3, could not be told apart with the 87-base-pair reads, so those segments were excluded. In a later analysis, HLA-associated TCR beta chains showed more clonal expansion and lower generation probabilities than non-associated chains that were equally common. A later analysis associated approximately 17,000 TCR beta sequences with specific HLA alleles at a false discovery rate of 0.05. Only TCR beta chains were sequenced in this cohort, and the absence of alpha or paired-chain data limited detectable features. Assigning TCR associations to individual alleles was difficult when HLA alleles, especially DR and DQ, strongly co-occurred. A later genetic analysis associated a missense DCLRE1C variant with V-gene and J-gene trimming of TCR beta chains, and an independent cohort replicated the association. The authors suggested that the approach could potentially be generalized to other disease states and immunological phenotypes. In vitro tests confirmed that a few of the cytomegalovirus-associated TCR beta chains recognize cytomegalovirus antigens.

From its cysteine to its phenylalanine, the CDR3 spans 14 amino acids. This entry keeps only the CDR3 DNA: 42 bases, framed from base 1. CDR1 and CDR2 were assigned from the germline V gene as LGHNA and YSLEER. V and J lose 0 bases and 7 bases, and a span of 12 bases separates them. The cohort comprised some 680 healthy bone marrow donors. At the time of sampling, every cohort member was nominally healthy, though immune exposures that went unrecorded were likely present. The donor tested CMV seronegative, placing the donor among the approximately 400 seronegative members of the cohort. Every donor gave a peripheral blood sample, and the peripheral blood mononuclear cells from that sample were used for TCR beta sequencing. The Qiagen DNeasy Blood Extraction Kit was used to extract genomic DNA from the blood cell samples.

The rearranged segments are TRBV4-3 and TRBJ1-2, with no reliable assignment of the D segment. This TCR was sampled from a girl aged 2-10 years in good health and CMV-seronegative. Material: PBMCs. At the DNA level, the sequence is TGCGCCAGCAGCCAAGATAGGTTTACAGCTGGCTACACCTTC. Its translation reads: CASSQDRFTAGYTF.